The clone carrying this T cell receptor (beta chain) was counted only a few times. Sample time point: after trial treatment. Sample treatment: LDRT plus nivolumab, ipilimumab, low-dose cyclophosphamide and aspirin (RACIN trial). The entry originates in a study of low-dose radiotherapy and immunotherapy resistance in tumors. Turning to the study itself: Those assigned to Cohort 2 were treated with 1 Gy per fraction every two weeks (13 Gy in total over 26 weeks).

First-strand cDNA used TRAV- and TRBV-specific primers, covering alpha and beta chains. TCRs were put through 20 to 25 PCR cycles of amplification with Phusion. A constant-region primer and the V-primer adapter served as the primer pair. TCRdb reanalysed the reads using MiXCR and keeps one entry per CDR3 protein. The profile shows 100,000 or so distinct CDR3 sequences, about a fifth of them singletons. Looked up from germline, CDR1 is MDHEN and CDR2 is SYDVKM. With 7 bases removed from V and 10 bases from J, the gap between germline ends came to 17 bases. The CDR3 is 14 residues long. V usage is TRBV28 and J usage is TRBJ1-6, with D unclear. The origin of this receptor is a male donor with prostate cancer. The sequencing used PBMCs, collected after low-dose radiotherapy plus immunotherapy. The CDR3 sequence: CASNPTEGGSPLHF. DNA for the CDR3: TGTGCCAGCAACCCAACGGAGGGAGGCTCACCCCTCCACTTT. Full variable domain (rest looked up from reference TRBV28 and TRBJ1-6): DVKVTQSSRYLVKRTGEKVFLECVQDMDHENMFWYRQDPGLGLRLIYFSYDVKMKEKGDIPEGYSVSREKKERFSLILESASTNQTSMYLCASNPTEGGSPLHFGNGTRLTVT.